This is a list of T cell receptor beta chains from one sample in a study of cytomegalovirus exposure and HLA in healthy donors. Method: immunoSEQ multiplex PCR; TCRdb's copy keeps in-frame clones and lacks some. The listing records some 51,000 clones. The sample consisted of PBMCs. Every receptor here comes from a man between 40 and 49 years old in good health and CMV-seropositive. CDR3s include the opening cysteine and the closing phenylalanine or tryptophan. Fields, in order: J gene, clone size, D gene, V gene, CDR3 protein, CDR3 DNA. The D gene is left open where the match is weak. Part of the rows lack a size; the others show once, few, many or a class for expanded clones.

TRBJ1-3 | . | TRBD1 | TRBV23-1 | CASSQSGDSGNTIYF | TGCGCCAGCAGTCAATCGGGGGACAGTGGAAACACCATATATTTT
TRBJ1-1 | . | . | TRBV6-1 | CASGPGGGNTEAFF | TGTGCCAGCGGTCCCGGGGGGGGAAACACTGAAGCTTTCTTT
TRBJ2-7 | . | TRBD1 | TRBV18 | CASSPMGTGEAYEQYF | TGTGCCAGCTCACCAATGGGAACAGGGGAAGCCTACGAGCAGTACTTC
TRBJ2-7 | . | . | TRBV11-2 | CASSLVTGSYEQYF | TGTGCCAGCAGCTTGGTCACAGGGTCCTACGAGCAGTACTTC
TRBJ2-2 | . | . | TRBV28 | CASSFDGVGTGELFF | TGTGCCAGCAGTTTTGACGGGGTAGGCACCGGGGAGCTGTTTTTT
TRBJ2-2 | . | TRBD2 | TRBV30 | CAWRGREGRNAGELFF | TGTGCCTGGCGGGGGCGGGAGGGCCGGAACGCCGGGGAGCTGTTTTTT
TRBJ2-3 | . | TRBD2 | TRBV29-1 | CSVERLAGGTDTQYF | TGCAGCGTTGAGCGACTAGCGGGAGGGACAGATACGCAGTATTTT
TRBJ2-5 | . | . | TRBV27 | CASRTLASGETQYF | TGTGCCAGCCGGACCTTAGCGAGCGGGGAGACCCAGTACTTC
TRBJ2-7 | . | . | TRBV7-9 | CASSFSSYEQYF | TGTGCCAGCAGCTTCAGTTCCTACGAGCAGTACTTC
TRBJ2-2 | . | TRBD1 | TRBV7-3 | CASSPPGQINTGELFF | TGTGCCAGCAGCCCTCCGGGACAGATAAACACCGGGGAGCTGTTTTTT
TRBJ2-5 | . | TRBD1 | TRBV6-4 | CASSKNRGETQYF | TGTGCCAGCAGTAAGAACAGGGGTGAGACCCAGTACTTC
TRBJ2-7 | . | TRBD2 | TRBV5-1 | CASSLEVGSGRGEQYF | TGCGCCAGCAGCTTGGAGGTAGGTAGCGGGAGAGGCGAGCAGTACTTC
TRBJ2-1 | . | TRBD1 | TRBV11-3 | CASSPAGQGRNEQFF | TGTGCCAGCAGCCCCGCGGGACAGGGTCGTAATGAGCAGTTCTTC
TRBJ2-6 | medium-sized | . | TRBV28 | CASSPPGISGANVLTF | TGTGCCAGCAGTCCCCCCGGTATCTCTGGGGCCAACGTCCTGACTTTC
TRBJ1-2 | . | TRBD1 | TRBV7-9 | CASRRRATGATDGYTF | TGTGCCAGCAGACGTAGAGCCACAGGGGCTACCGACGGCTACACCTTC